Included here is one T cell receptor beta chain sequence, with context. The antigen remains undetermined. As TCR cDNA was made by 5'RACE template switching, a universal primer site and UMIs were added. MiXCR, run by TCRdb on the 5' RACE reads, gives a single entry per CDR3 protein. The data contain about 73,000 distinct CDR3 sequences, 7.7% of them seen just once; the ten biggest clones take up around 45%. The entry originates in a study of T cells after yellow fever vaccination. In the study overall: Some fractions had low cell numbers, and these were prepared with SMART-Seq v4 Ultra Low Input.

The length of the CDR3 is 16 residues. CDR1 WNHNN and CDR2 SYGVQD come from the germline V gene (reference sequence). Deletions cut 6 bases from V and 4 bases from J, with 20 bases between. Study outcomes and limitations: After the booster, 96% of CD4 and 75% to 90% of CD8 primary-response clones were re-detected.

This sequence joins TRBV10-1 and TRBJ2-3, with a weak D call TRBD1 (6 bases). The origin of this receptor is a man aged 25 to 45 who received the YFV17D yellow fever vaccine. The specimen comprised CD8+ T cells sorted from PBMCs, sampled on the day of the yellow fever booster vaccination. CDR3 nucleotides: TGCGCCAGCAGGAACCGGGACAAACGAGGAGCAGATACGCAGTATTTT. It translates to CASRNRDKRGADTQYF.